The sequence of this T cell receptor beta chain was determined in a study of T cell responses to AZD1222 COVID-19 vaccine. Study-wide results and limits: The breadth and depth of Spike-specific TCRs increased once two AZD1222 doses had been given. There were repertoire samples only from the period after the peak T cell response. There were mostly white British donors and more females than males, and clonal diversity was possibly underestimated. Unmutated variant regions are reportedly the target of nearly half of TCRs that are spike-specific.

With respect to this clone: Its matching antigen is unknown.

Some clones are missing from TCRdb's copy, which holds only in-frame ones; the method was immunoSEQ multiplex PCR. The sample holds 110,000 or so clones; approximately 90% are singletons and the top ten take roughly an eighth. The CDR3 consists of 15 residues. V trimming: 6 bases; J trimming: 0 bases; junction bases outside the gene matches: 4. CDR1 is KGHSH, CDR2 LQKENI, per germline. The specimen comprised peripheral blood, sampled on day 0 of AZD1222 vaccination. This clonotype originated in an adult in good health. The chain links TRBV18 to TRBJ2-2, with TRBD1 matching over 7 bases. The CDR3 here is CASSRDSANTGELFF. The CDR3 DNA is TGTGCCAGCTCCAGGGACAGCGCGAACACCGGGGAGCTGTTTTTT.